Each of the 27 T cell receptor beta chains below was sequenced from the same sample in a study of shared T cell receptors in the human thymus. Some clones are missing from TCRdb's copy, which holds only in-frame ones; the method was immunoSEQ multiplex PCR. The table lists 650,000 to 950,000 clones, 70% to 90% of them singletons, with roughly 0.01% in the top ten. This same sample was also part of a study on human thymus T cells.

The sequencing input was thymocytes. The receptors come from a girl under three years old with a congenital heart defect.

The rearrangement links TRBV14 to TRBJ2-2; 9 bases line up with TRBD1. The CDR3 totals 18 residues. The ends lost 4 bases at V and 2 bases at J; junction bases unmatched: 11. Germline loops: CDR1 SGHDN, CDR2 FVKESK. CDR3 DNA: TGTGCCAGCAGCCCAAGGGGACCGGGACAGGGCAACACCGGGGAGCTGTTTTTT. It translates to CASSPRGPGQGNTGELFF.

This chain uses TRBV13 with TRBJ2-7, with 7 bases matching TRBD1. The CDR3 is made up of 13 amino acids. With 4 bases clipped from V and 6 bases from J, the junction kept 6 bases outside the gene matches. Germline V gene sequence: CDR1 PRHDT, CDR2 FYEKMQ (reference sequence). The CDR3 sequence is CASSYRPGGEQYF. In DNA form, the CDR3 reads TGTGCCAGCAGCTATCGCCCAGGGGGCGAGCAGTACTTC.

The chain couples TRBV27 to TRBJ1-5; TRBD1 matches at 9 bases. The germline CDR1 and CDR2 sequences are MNHEY and SMNVEV (reference sequence). The CDR3 has 15 amino acids. J was trimmed by 5 bases and V by 3 bases; bases with no gene match: 5. The CDR3 nucleotides read TGTGCCAGCAGTTTCCGACAGGGGGGATATCAGCCCCAGCATTTT. It specifies CASSFRQGGYQPQHF.

The chain combines TRBV4-3 with TRBJ1-1; 7 nucleotides align to TRBD1. Per the germline V gene, CDR1 is LGHNA and CDR2 is YSLEER. V trimming: 0 bases; J trimming: 0 bases; junction bases outside the gene matches: 10. The CDR3 covers 18 residues. The CDR3 DNA reads TGCGCCAGCAGCCAAGATTATCCGGGACAGACTCTGAACACTGAAGCTTTCTTT. Translation gives CASSQDYPGQTLNTEAFF.

This clone was detected a few times. CDR3 nucleotides: TGCGCCAGCAGGTTGTCCGGGGGAGAGCAGTACTTC. It specifies CASRLSGGEQYF. The chain joins TRBV5-1 to TRBJ2-7; TRBD2 is a possible D gene (6 bases). The ends were cut back, 5 bases at V and 7 bases at J, with 13 bases in the middle. The CDR3 is 12 amino acids. The V gene's germline CDR1 is SGHRS and CDR2 YFSETQ.

The chain joins TRBV11-2 to TRBJ2-7, with 7 bases that match TRBD1. After removal of 8 bases from V and 2 bases from J, the junction contained 15 bases not matched to a gene. CDR1 and CDR2 from the germline V gene are SGHAT and FQNNGV. The CDR3 consists of 16 residues. CDR3 loop: CASCARDGTETYEQYF. The DNA of the CDR3 is TGTGCCAGCTGCGCTCGTGACGGGACAGAAACCTACGAGCAGTACTTC.

The J gene is TRBJ1-6, the V gene TRBV6-1; D unresolved. V was cut by 6 bases and J by 10 bases, with 19 bases left in between. The CDR3 is 15 residues long. CDR1 is MNHNS, CDR2 SASEGT, per germline. In DNA form, the CDR3 reads TGTGCCAGCAGCGTTAGGGCCTCCCGGAGGTCACCCCTCCACTTT. It specifies CASSVRASRRSPLHF.

The chain links TRBV7-6 to TRBJ1-2, with D tentatively TRBD1 (6 bases). In germline, CDR1 is SGHVS, CDR2 FNYEAQ. The CDR3 has 18 residues. V was clipped by 3 bases and J by 8 bases, with 28 bases between them. CDR3 sequence (DNA): TGTGCCAGCAGCTTCGCCAGGGGAGACCCCTTATTGTCTGGGGGCTACACCTTC. Protein: CASSFARGDPLLSGGYTF.

The V call is TRBV6-6, the J call TRBJ2-5, with a weak D call TRBD2 (7 bases). Trimming stripped 8 bases from V and 7 bases from J, with 26 bases between. This CDR3 has 16 amino acids. Germline V gene sequence: CDR1 MNHNY, CDR2 SVGAGI (reference sequence). CDR3 nucleotide sequence: TGTGCCAGCGCCCTACTTTCGGGGGCGACGGGGGGGACCCAGTACTTC. Translating gives CASALLSGATGGTQYF.

J is TRBJ2-3 and V is TRBV19; TRBD1 might be the D (6 bases). Deletions cut 3 bases from V and 2 bases from J, with 12 bases between. Germline loops: CDR1 LNHDA, CDR2 SQIVND (reference sequence). The CDR3 sequence is 15 residues long. The CDR3 here is CASSIEGESTDTQYF. DNA of the CDR3: TGTGCCAGTAGTATTGAGGGGGAATCCACAGATACGCAGTATTTT.

A single count supports this clone. The gene calls are TRBV7-7 and TRBJ2-5; tentative D call: TRBD1 (5 bases). Germline V gene sequence: CDR1 SSHAT, CDR2 FNYEAQ (reference sequence). Trimming removed 2 bases at V and 0 bases at J, with 10 bases between. The CDR3 spans 15 residues. Here the CDR3 DNA reads TGTGCCAGCAGCTTACTTGGGGCAAACCAAGAGACCCAGTACTTC. Protein product: CASSLLGANQETQYF. The whole variable domain, remainder taken from reference TRBV7-7 and TRBJ2-5, is GAGVSQSPRYKVTKRGQDVTLRCDPISSHATLYWYQQALGQGPEFLTYFNYEAQPDKSGLPSDRFSAERPEGSISTLTIQRTEQRDSAMYRCASSLLGANQETQYFGPGTRLLVL.

This clone was recorded a few times. The chain couples TRBV4-2 to TRBJ1-1; D is ambiguous. Trimming took 0 bases from V and 3 from J, leaving 14 bases between them. The CDR3 is 16 residues long. Per the germline V gene, CDR1 is LGHNA and CDR2 is YNFKEQ. CDR3: CASSQESRVRDTEAFF. The CDR3 nucleotides read TGTGCCAGCAGCCAAGAATCGAGGGTGAGAGACACTGAAGCTTTCTTT.

The chain carries TRBV29-1 and TRBJ2-4; D is possibly TRBD2 (5 bases). The germline gives CDR1 SQVTM, CDR2 ANQGSEA. The CDR3 totals 11 residues. Trimming took 5 bases from V and 8 from J, leaving 10 bases between them. DNA of the CDR3: TGCAGCGTTCCCTACGGGGACATTCAGTACTTC. Translating gives CSVPYGDIQYF.

The rearrangement joins TRBV6-1 to TRBJ1-5; 9 bases map to TRBD1. With V trimmed by 4 bases and J by 6 bases, 13 bases remained unmatched. This CDR3 comprises 17 residues. Per germline, CDR1 MNHNS and CDR2 SASEGT. CDR3: CASSGKEDRGIGQPQHF. The CDR3 region has the DNA TGTGCCAGCAGTGGAAAAGAGGACAGGGGTATTGGTCAGCCCCAGCATTTT.

The rearrangement links TRBV19 to TRBJ1-5; the D gene is possibly TRBD1 (6 bases). The CDR3 consists of 19 residues. Between the trimmed V and J ends, which lost 9 bases and 0 bases, there was a span of 27 bases. Germline CDR1 is LNHDA and CDR2 is SQIVND (reference sequence). For the CDR3, the DNA is TGTGCCAGCGAGCCAGGGGCGAATTCCTCCCTATATAGCAATCAGCCCCAGCATTTT. Residues: CASEPGANSSLYSNQPQHF.

V gene TRBV9 combines with J gene TRBJ2-2; 13 bases match TRBD2. The CDR3 is 18 amino acids. Germline V gives CDR1 SGDLS, CDR2 YYNGEE. J lost 2 bases, V lost 4 bases, and 8 bases had no gene match. The CDR3 protein is CASSPRTSGGYNTGELFF. In DNA form, the CDR3 reads TGTGCCAGCAGCCCCCGGACTAGCGGGGGCTATAACACCGGGGAGCTGTTTTTT.

This CDR3 reads CASRWGPQYF. The CDR3 nucleotides read TGTGCCAGTAGGTGGGGCCCCCAGTACTTC. V is TRBV19 and J is TRBJ2-4; TRBD1 is a possible D gene (5 bases). Trimming took off 6 bases at V and 13 bases at J, with 10 bases between the two ends. CDR1 LNHDA and CDR2 SQIVND come from the germline V gene (reference sequence). The CDR3 is 10 residues long.

The rearrangement uses TRBV5-4 and TRBJ1-6, with 7 bases aligning to TRBD1. The CDR3 is made up of 18 amino acids. V lost 0 bases, J lost 4 bases, and 10 bases stayed unmatched. Germline V gene sequence: CDR1 SGHNT, CDR2 YYREEE (reference sequence). The CDR3 bases are TGTGCCAGCAGCTTGGTGACAGGGAAGGAGTTTTATAATTCACCCCTCCACTTT. This translates into CASSLVTGKEFYNSPLHF. The entire variable domain, with the rest obtained from reference TRBV5-4 and TRBJ1-6, is as follows: ETGVTQSPTHLIKTRGQQVTLRCSSQSGHNTVSWYQQALGQGPQFIFQYYREEENGRGNFPPRFSGLQFPNYSSELNVNALELDDSALYLCASSLVTGKEFYNSPLHFGNGTRLTVT.

This chain links TRBV5-6 with TRBJ2-5, with D perhaps matching TRBD2 (6 bases). Germline CDR1 is SGHDT and CDR2 is YYEEEE. The CDR3 is 13 residues long. Trimming pared 6 bases from V and 4 bases from J, leaving 13 bases between. The CDR3, as DNA: TGTGCCAGCACCCTGGGGGGTCCAGAGACCCAGTACTTC. Amino acids: CASTLGGPETQYF.

This clone was counted a few times. The genes are TRBV19 and TRBJ1-2; 7 nucleotides align to TRBD1. Germline CDR1 is LNHDA and CDR2 is SQIVND (reference sequence). The CDR3 extends over 17 amino acids. The V gene end was trimmed by 4 bases and the J gene end by 3 bases; junction bases not matched to a gene: 14. In DNA, the CDR3 is TGTGCCAGTAGTACATACAGGGGATGGCGGGCGCACTATGGCTACACCTTC. The encoded protein is CASSTYRGWRAHYGYTF.

This sequence joins TRBV7-9 and TRBJ2-3; 7 bases are shared with TRBD2. This CDR3 comprises 15 residues. Looked up from germline, CDR1 is SEHNR and CDR2 is FQNEAQ (reference sequence). V trimming: 1 base; J trimming: 5 bases; junction bases outside the gene matches: 6. The CDR3 spells CASSLVAGEGDTQYF. The DNA of the CDR3 is TGTGCCAGCAGCTTAGTGGCGGGGGAAGGAGATACGCAGTATTTT.

This clone showed up just a few times. The rearrangement joins TRBV5-4 to TRBJ1-1, with 9 bases matching TRBD1. With 4 bases clipped from V and 5 bases from J, the junction kept 15 bases outside the gene matches. The CDR3 contains 17 residues. The V gene's germline CDR1 is SGHNT and CDR2 YYREEE (reference sequence). Written as DNA, the CDR3 is TGTGCCAGCAGCCCTCCCGGGACAGGGATTAATAGGACTGAAGCTTTCTTT. This sequence encodes CASSPPGTGINRTEAFF.

The chain employs TRBV7-9 and TRBJ1-5; TRBD1 matches at 7 bases. V trimming: 2 bases; J trimming: 6 bases; junction bases outside the gene matches: 16. This CDR3 contains 18 residues. The germline V gene encodes CDR1 SEHNR and CDR2 FQNEAQ (reference sequence). The CDR3 DNA reads as TGTGCCAGCAGCTTAACAGGGGAAGAACGGAGTTATGGTCAGCCCCAGCATTTT. This gives the protein CASSLTGEERSYGQPQHF.

This chain joins TRBV6-5 and TRBJ1-2, with TRBD1 identical over 7 bases. The CDR3 length is 13 residues. Germline V CDR1 and CDR2: MNHEY, SVGAGI. J gave up 7 bases and V 6 bases, and 8 bases lay outside the gene matches. This chain's CDR3 is CASRAKGARGYTF. In nucleotides, the CDR3 is TGTGCCAGCAGAGCGAAGGGGGCGCGTGGCTACACCTTC.

V and J are TRBV5-6 and TRBJ1-4, with 9 bases that match TRBD1. The CDR3 is 15 residues long. CDR1 is SGHDT and CDR2 is YYEEEE in the germline V gene. V trimming: 3 bases; J trimming: 8 bases; junction bases outside the gene matches: 8. Here the CDR3 reads CASSSADRGREKLFF. Here the CDR3 DNA reads TGTGCCAGCAGCTCCGCGGACAGGGGCCGGGAAAAACTGTTTTTT.

The chain couples TRBV15 to TRBJ1-3, with 7 bases fitting TRBD1. Germline trimming cut 5 bases from V and 0 bases from J; bases unmatched to any gene: 7. From germline, CDR1 is LNHNV and CDR2 YYDKDF (reference sequence). The CDR3 is made up of 16 amino acids. The CDR3 bases are TGTGCCACCAGCTCTACCTCAGGGGGCTCTGGAAACACCATATATTTT. Residues: CATSSTSGGSGNTIYF.

The chain couples TRBV15 to TRBJ2-7, with D perhaps matching TRBD1 (5 bases). Per germline, CDR1 LNHNV and CDR2 YYDKDF (reference sequence). V lost 5 bases to trimming and J lost 2 bases, with 10 bases between them. The CDR3 is 13 amino acids. CDR3 sequence: CATSPVGPYEQYF. The CDR3 DNA is TGTGCCACCAGCCCGGTGGGGCCCTACGAGCAGTACTTC.